Below, one T cell receptor beta chain is given with its context. The entry originates in a study of blood T cells in healthy people across ages. A J-beta primer mix and a sample-barcoded 5' primer were used in a second PCR of roughly 7 to 12 cycles. Every sample produced at least 2.5 million CDR3-containing paired-end reads. TCRdb itself ran the 5' RACE reads through MiXCR, one entry per CDR3 protein. The table includes some 1.4 million distinct CDR3 sequences, 42% detected once. V lost 5 bases and J lost 7; bases outside the gene matches: 6. CDR3 size: 15 residues. CDR1 is SGHAT, CDR2 FQNNGV, per germline.

This sequence was found in a woman younger than 35 in good health. V and J are TRBV11-2 and TRBJ2-3; TRBD2 matches 13 bases. Sequenced material: blood. As DNA, the CDR3 is TGTGCCAGCAGCCCCACTAGCGGGAGGGAAAATACGCAGTATTTT. This encodes CASSPTSGRENTQYF.